This TCR beta chain was identified during a study of T cell responses to AZD1222 COVID-19 vaccine (dated by TCRdb to 2020 to 2022). Background on the whole study: Because spike-specific TCR depth and breadth did not differ between the two schedules, AZD1222 recipients who got a second dose at roughly 4 weeks were pooled with those who got a second dose at roughly 12 weeks. A total of more than 230 trial participants underwent TCR sequencing, of whom about 200 received two doses of AZD1222 and about 25 received two doses of the MenACWY control vaccine. Trial participants were enrolled into age subgroups of 18-55, 56-69 and 70-plus years, which contained roughly 150, 30 and 60 TCR-sequenced participants, respectively.

The CDR3 regions of human TCRbeta chains were subjected to immunosequencing. The authors' pipeline ran thus. TCRs in the repertoires were compared against a reference library of SARS-CoV-2-specific TCRs that had been generated with the MIRA antigen-specificity platform. Breadth was defined as the fraction of unique TCRs that were SARS-CoV-2-associated, and depth was defined as the fraction of total T cells that were SARS-CoV-2-associated. Using the MIRA data, each spike-specific TCR was mapped to the spike region that the TCR reacts to and placed in a CD4 or CD8 class. Log10-transformed breadth and depth values were compared by one-way ANOVA with Sidak's multiple comparisons tests. Here the immuneACCESS table is served through TCRdb, limited to in-frame sequences with V and J called. Missing clones are a known gap in these copies; in checked studies unresolved V genes cover under half, and the rest lacks a known reason. Clone size and V and J calls were adopted from that table, with D and trimming inferred from the DNA. In this sample the table shows under 70,000 clones, 80% to 85% of which occur a single time. The ten largest clones add up to about 20% of the sample.

Counted from cysteine to phenylalanine, this CDR3 has 15 amino acids. The CDR3 DNA has 45 bases and is translated from base 1. Via the germline V gene (reference sequence), CDR1 is SGHAT and CDR2 FQDESV. Germline trimming: 8 bases from V, 2 bases from J; junction bases outside gene matches: 6. Remarks on this clone: It lacks a known antigen. Base qualities are not at hand, and no much larger clone is one base apart.

In light of the paper, this sample's time point label describes: baseline before first vaccination. Vaccinee samples came from UK trials COV001 and COV002, including a single-blind randomized controlled phase 2/3 trial of AZD1222 (ChAdOx1 nCoV-19) in healthy adults. For TCRbeta chain sequencing, PBMC samples were collected from trial participants at day 0 and at day 28 after the second dose. General conclusions and limits of the study: Reportedly, close to half of the unique spike-specific TCRs recognized epitopes lying outside the regions that are mutated in the B.1.351 and B.1.1.7 variants. Participants were mostly white British, with more females than males. The authors suggested clonal diversity may have been underestimated. In the small 56-69-year group, the increase in depth fell short of significance, most likely because of low power. After two AZD1222 doses, spike-specific TCR breadth and depth were significantly higher than at day 0 and than in MenACWY recipients. Conclusions about previously exposed vaccinees were limited because only six or seven AZD1222 recipients were SARS-CoV-2 seropositive at baseline. The vaccine-associated CD4 TCRs covered the entire spike protein, and the dominant responses fell in regions 160-218 and 743-854. Because no samples from the day 14 peak response were available, repertoires could be characterized only after the peak T cell response.

The V and J segments used are TRBV11-1 and TRBJ2-2, with 9 junctional bases fitting TRBD2. The TCR was taken from an adult in good health. The sequencing here drew on peripheral blood, taken on day 0 of AZD1222 vaccination. The CDR3 corresponds to CASGSGGPNTGELFF. The DNA sequence is given as TGTGCCAGCGGGAGCGGGGGGCCAAACACCGGGGAGCTGTTTTTT.